The 24 T cell receptor beta chains listed next were all sequenced from one sample in a study of spatial heterogeneity in lung cancer. One entry per CDR3 protein, called by TCRdb with MiXCR from the 5' RACE reads. The sample gives tens of thousands of distinct CDR3 sequences, 9.5% to 15% of which show up once; more than 40% is in the top ten. This sample's time point: sample taken at primary tumor resection. Researchers sequenced whole RNA taken from tumor, nontumor lung or frozen PBMC without sorting. The sample here was PBMCs, taken at surgery. The origin of the receptors is a male donor with early-stage non-small cell lung cancer.

The gene calls are TRBV24-1 and TRBJ2-3; no clear D. V lost 5 bases, J lost 4 bases, and 15 bases lay in between. The CDR3 consists of 15 residues. Germline assignment: CDR1 KGHDR and CDR2 SFDVKD. CDR3 amino acids: CATSAPSTAPDTQYF. For the CDR3, the DNA is TGTGCCACCAGTGCCCCCTCAACTGCCCCAGATACGCAGTATTTT.

This chain's CDR3 is CSARGTGTYSPLHF. CDR3 sequence (DNA): TGCAGTGCTAGAGGAACCGGGACTTATTCACCCCTCCACTTT. J is TRBJ1-6 and V is TRBV20-1, with D possibly matching TRBD1 (5 bases). The V gene lost 1 base and the J gene lost 8 bases, with 12 bases spanning the gap. The CDR3 runs 14 residues. Germline V gives CDR1 DFQATT, CDR2 SNEGSKA (reference sequence).

There are a few counts of this clonotype. In DNA, the CDR3 is TGTGCCAGCTCACCACGTTCGGCTAGCGGGGACAATGAGCAGTTCTTC. It specifies CASSPRSASGDNEQFF. The gene calls are TRBV18 and TRBJ2-1; the match to TRBD2 covers 9 bases. Germline CDR1 is KGHSH and CDR2 is LQKENI. Trimming cost V 1 base and J 5 bases; bases outside gene matches: 6. The CDR3 runs 16 residues.

The rearrangement joins TRBV6-5 to TRBJ1-3, with D maybe TRBD1 (6 bases). V dropped 6 bases and J dropped 0 bases, with 12 bases sitting between them. CDR3 length: 15 residues. Germline CDR1 and CDR2: MNHEY and SVGAGI. The CDR3 nucleotides are TGTGCCAGCAGCAGACAGGCAATCTCTGGAAACACCATATATTTT. It is translated as CASSRQAISGNTIYF.

This chain uses TRBV11-2 with TRBJ2-7; no reliable D call. The CDR3 is 13 amino acids. V lost 2 bases and J lost 2, with 7 bases in between. CDR1 and CDR2 (germline): SGHAT, FQNNGV. The CDR3 nucleotides read TGTGCCAGCAGCTTAATACACACCTACGAGCAGTACTTC. It translates to CASSLIHTYEQYF.

V usage is TRBV18 and J usage is TRBJ2-1; 8 nucleotides align to TRBD1. CDR1 and CDR2 from the germline V gene are KGHSH and LQKENI. The CDR3 covers 15 residues. The V and J ends lost 3 bases and 6 bases, in that order; junction bases with no gene match: 7. CDR3 residues: CASSPDRAVGNEQFF. DNA for the CDR3: TGTGCCAGCTCACCGGACAGGGCGGTTGGCAATGAGCAGTTCTTC.

This clonotype was found a few times. The chain recombines TRBV11-2 with TRBJ2-1; 9 bases match TRBD2. CDR3 length: 14 residues. Germline V gene data show CDR1 as SGHAT and CDR2 as FQNNGV. The J segment lost 8 bases and the V segment lost 1 base, leaving 3 bases of the junction unmatched. CDR3 sequence (DNA): TGTGCCAGCAGCTTAGCTAGCGGGATCTATGAGCAGTTCTTC. This translates into CASSLASGIYEQFF.

This clonotype was observed at least ten times. V and J are TRBV9 and TRBJ1-6; unclear D gene. Germline lookup yields CDR1 SGDLS and CDR2 YYNGEE. This CDR3 region has 14 residues. The V end lost 0 bases, the J end lost 6 bases, and 7 bases lay between the germline ends. CDR3 DNA: TGTGCCAGCAGCGTAGACGGGATTAATTCACCCCTCCACTTT. Its protein is CASSVDGINSPLHF. Complete variable domain (other parts from reference TRBV9 and TRBJ1-6): DSGVTQTPKHLITATGQRVTLRCSPRSGDLSVYWYQQSLDQGLQFLIQYYNGEERAKGNILERFSAQQFPDLHSELNLSSLELGDSALYFCASSVDGINSPLHFGNGTRLTVT.

The chain employs TRBV14 and TRBJ2-1, with D unresolved. In germline, CDR1 is SGHDN, CDR2 FVKESK. This CDR3 has 14 residues. The V end was cut by 1 base, the J end by 6 bases, with 10 bases between. CDR3 protein: CASSQVWPVNEQFF. In nucleotides, the CDR3 is TGTGCCAGCAGCCAAGTTTGGCCGGTCAATGAGCAGTTCTTC.

The gene calls are TRBV7-9 and TRBJ2-5; 7 nucleotides line up with TRBD1. The CDR3 extends over 14 amino acids. From germline, CDR1 is SEHNR and CDR2 FQNEAQ (reference sequence). V shed 5 bases, J shed 3 bases, and the junction held 6 bases outside the gene matches. The CDR3 DNA reads TGTGCCAGCAGCCGGGACAGAGAGAAAGAGACCCAGTACTTC. Its protein product is CASSRDREKETQYF.

This sequence joins TRBV11-1 and TRBJ1-2; D might be TRBD1 (6 bases). This CDR3 comprises 13 residues. Deletions cut 5 bases from V and 2 bases from J, with 9 bases between. Germline values: CDR1 SGHAT, CDR2 FQDESV (reference sequence). The DNA for the CDR3 is TGTGCCAGCAGCCCGACAGGAAACTATGGCTACACCTTC. Its protein is CASSPTGNYGYTF.

The J gene is TRBJ1-5, the V gene TRBV20-1; TRBD1 matches at 7 bases. CDR1 and CDR2 (germline): DFQATT, SNEGSKA (reference sequence). CDR3 size: 15 residues. J was trimmed by 2 bases and V by 4 bases; bases with no gene match: 8. The CDR3 DNA reads TGCAGTGCTACAGGGGGGGAATATGGCAATCAGCCCCAGCATTTT. The encoded protein is CSATGGEYGNQPQHF.

The chain has TRBV14 and TRBJ2-1; 8 positions match TRBD2. J gave up 3 bases and V 2 bases, and 6 bases lay outside the gene matches. Germline V gene lookup returns CDR1 SGHDN and CDR2 FVKESK. The CDR3 consists of 16 residues. CDR3 sequence: CASSQSSGGNYNEQFF. CDR3 DNA: TGTGCCAGCAGCCAATCCAGCGGGGGCAACTACAATGAGCAGTTCTTC.

The table lists this clonotype with a few counts. The chain links TRBV19 to TRBJ2-5; D is possibly TRBD2 (6 bases). In germline, CDR1 is LNHDA, CDR2 SQIVND (reference sequence). Trimming pared 3 bases from V and 1 base from J, leaving 15 bases between. The CDR3 is made up of 16 amino acids. DNA for the CDR3: TGTGCCAGTAGTATGCGGACTAAGGGTCCCCAAGAGACCCAGTACTTC. Protein: CASSMRTKGPQETQYF.

This chain uses TRBV14 with TRBJ2-7; 7 bases align to TRBD1. CDR3 length: 14 amino acids. The germline gives CDR1 SGHDN, CDR2 FVKESK. The ends lost 5 bases at V and 3 bases at J; junction bases unmatched: 7. CDR3 sequence (DNA): TGTGCCAGCAGCGTAAACAGGGGTAACTACGAGCAGTACTTC. It encodes CASSVNRGNYEQYF. The full variable domain, its missing parts supplied by reference TRBV14 and TRBJ2-7, is EAGVTQFPSHSVIEKGQTVTLRCDPISGHDNLYWYRRVMGKEIKFLLHFVKESKQDESGMPNNRFLAERTGGTYSTLKVQPAELEDSGVYFCASSVNRGNYEQYFGPGTRLTVT.

This clonotype has a handful of counts. The chain couples TRBV20-1 to TRBJ1-5; D uncertain. The V end lost 1 base, the J end lost 5 bases, and 21 bases lay between the germline ends. Germline lookup yields CDR1 DFQATT and CDR2 SNEGSKA (reference sequence). The CDR3 sequence is 17 residues long. The CDR3: CSARGPMGSGGDQPQHF. Here the CDR3 DNA reads TGCAGTGCTAGAGGTCCCATGGGGTCTGGCGGGGATCAGCCCCAGCATTTT.

The chain employs TRBV27 and TRBJ2-2; 8 nucleotides agree with TRBD1. Trimming at V came to 10 bases and at J to 4 bases, leaving 11 bases not matched to a gene. Germline V gives CDR1 MNHEY, CDR2 SMNVEV (reference sequence). The CDR3 contains 15 residues. This CDR3 reads CATQDRGRFTGELFF. DNA for the CDR3: TGTGCCACCCAAGACAGGGGACGCTTCACCGGGGAGCTGTTTTTT.

This clonotype has only a few counts. The chain carries TRBV7-2 and TRBJ1-3; no clear D gene. Trimming shortened V by 1 base and J by 5 bases, and 6 bases separated the two germline ends. The CDR3 contains 13 residues. Germline CDR1 and CDR2: SGHTA and FQGNSA. The CDR3 region has the DNA TGTGCCAGCAGCTTAGGCAAAAGAAACACCATATATTTT. Translating gives CASSLGKRNTIYF.

The chain links TRBV7-2 to TRBJ1-2, with D unclear. V lost 6 bases, J lost 8 bases, and 10 bases lay in between. CDR1 and CDR2 from the germline V gene are SGHTA and FQGNSA. There are 11 residues in the CDR3. This CDR3 is CASSFFLGYTF. As DNA, the CDR3 is TGTGCCAGCAGTTTTTTCCTAGGCTACACCTTC. Based on the CDR3 plus reference TRBV7-2 and TRBJ1-2, the full variable domain is GAGVSQSPSNKVTEKGKDVELRCDPISGHTALYWYRQSLGQGLEFLIYFQGNSAPDKSGLPSDRFSAERTGGSVSTLTIQRTQQEDSAVYLCASSFFLGYTFGSGTRLTVV.

The V call is TRBV4-3, the J call TRBJ2-7, with TRBD1 matching 9 bases. V shed 0 bases and J 2 bases; nucleotides not matched to a gene: 5. The CDR3 spans 16 residues. Germline values: CDR1 LGHNA, CDR2 YSLEER. CDR3 in amino acids: CASSQDGTGRPYEQYF. The CDR3 DNA follows: TGCGCCAGCAGCCAAGACGGGACAGGGAGGCCCTACGAGCAGTACTTC.

V usage is TRBV7-2 and J usage is TRBJ1-1; D is undetermined. Germline CDR1 and CDR2: SGHTA and FQGNSA. V shed 1 base and J shed 6 bases, with 9 bases lying between them. This CDR3 contains 13 residues. The CDR3 spells CASSLGASAEAFF. The CDR3 DNA sequence: TGTGCCAGCAGCTTAGGAGCCAGTGCTGAAGCTTTCTTT. The full variable domain, with the rest looked up from reference TRBV7-2 and TRBJ1-1, is GAGVSQSPSNKVTEKGKDVELRCDPISGHTALYWYRQSLGQGLEFLIYFQGNSAPDKSGLPSDRFSAERTGGSVSTLTIQRTQQEDSAVYLCASSLGASAEAFFGQGTRLTVV.

As for this clonotype: Possible read error: a much larger clone is one base away. The chain is built from TRBV7-9 and TRBJ1-1, with D hard to call. The germline gives CDR1 SEHNR, CDR2 FQNEAQ (reference sequence). CDR3 length: 13 residues. Trimming removed 2 bases from V and 7 bases from J, with 11 bases in between. In nucleotides, the CDR3 is TGTGCCAGCAGCTTAATGGGAACTATTGAAGCTTTCTTT. Protein product: CASSLMGTIEAFF.

Concerning this clonotype itself: A much larger clonotype is one base distant, so this may be a read error. DNA of the CDR3: TGTGCCAGCAGCCAAGCTAGCGGGAATTCCAATGAGCAGTTCTTC. This encodes CASSQASGNSNEQFF. This chain connects TRBV3-1 to TRBJ2-1; 9 positions agree with TRBD2. Germline V gene lookup returns CDR1 LGHDT and CDR2 YNNKEL (reference sequence). With V trimmed by 1 base and J by 6 bases, 4 bases remained unmatched. This CDR3 has 15 amino acids.

This clonotype has only a few counts. V is TRBV19 and J is TRBJ1-6; no clear D gene. This CDR3 is built from 15 residues. The V gene lost 5 bases and the J gene lost 3 bases, with 11 bases spanning the gap. Looked up from germline, CDR1 is LNHDA and CDR2 is SQIVND (reference sequence). The chain's CDR3 is CASSERVSYNSPLHF. The DNA of the CDR3 is TGTGCCAGTAGTGAACGGGTCAGCTATAATTCACCCCTCCACTTT.